Below, one T cell receptor (beta chain) is given with its context. Its binding antigen is unknown. No much larger clone is present one base from it, and per-base qualities are unavailable. These data originate in a study of OX40 agonist ivuxolimab in advanced cancers. With respect to the entire study: Ivuxolimab was an agonistic, fully human IgG2 monoclonal antibody directed against OX40 (CD134), a costimulatory receptor. The purpose of peripheral TCRbeta sequencing was to test whether ivuxolimab changed TCR sequence diversity and led to clonal T-cell expansion. Partial responses were achieved by three dose-escalation patients, of whom one had hepatocellular carcinoma and two had cutaneous melanoma. A male proportion of 70% to 90% and a mean age of around 60 years, ranging from about 20 to 85, were recorded for the dose-escalation cohort. Of the roughly 54 dose-escalation patients, hepatocellular carcinoma was present in approximately 20, melanoma in approximately 15, renal cell carcinoma in 9 and head and neck cancer in 9. Patients were allowed to have had prior anti-PD-1, anti-PD-L1 or anti-CTLA-4 therapy, and roughly two fifths of the dose-escalation patients had been treated with checkpoint inhibitors. The paper covers the monotherapy dose-escalation part of the phase I ivuxolimab trial, which included N of about 56 patients. Intravenous ivuxolimab was administered to patients every 2 weeks at six dose levels: 0.01, 0.1, 0.3, 1.5, 3 and 10 mg/kg.

General findings and caveats noted by the study authors: Low levels of normalized T-cell clonal expansion were also shown by some nonresponding patients. Partial responders in the 0.1-3.0 mg/kg groups had among the lowest normalized peripheral clonal expansion, especially among CD8+ T cells. After ivuxolimab, expanded clones were on average more numerous among CD8+ T cells than among CD4+ T cells. At doses of 0.1 to 3.0 mg/kg, clonal expansion of both CD4+ and CD8+ T cells in blood was seen between baseline and week 6. The antigen specificity of the peripheral T cells that underwent clonal expansion was not determined.

The trial excluded patients who had a history of autoimmune disease or who were on systemic immunosuppression. In every dose cohort, peripheral blood was drawn for TCR sequencing at baseline, cycle 4 day 1, and cycle 7 day 1. The samples were taken from a phase I, first-in-human, multicenter, open-label dose-escalation trial of ivuxolimab. Adults with locally advanced or metastatic head and neck squamous cell, hepatocellular, melanoma or renal cell carcinoma were enrolled in the trial. Before TCR sequencing, CD4+ T cells and CD8+ T cells from peripheral blood were sorted into separate populations. Genomic DNA was extracted from sorted cells for sequencing of the TCRbeta CDR3 region. The immunoSEQ Assay was used for sequencing of TCRbeta CDR3 regions. Imported from immuneACCESS, the table was reduced by TCRdb to in-frame sequences with V and J called. These copies leave out some clones; in studies compared against another copy, an unresolved V gene accounts for under half, and the cause of the remainder is not known. Here the sample has around 86,000 clones; approximately 94% occur a single time. The ten largest clones take up 13% to 15% of the sample.

The germline V gene encodes CDR1 SEHNR and CDR2 FQNEAQ (reference sequence). The CDR3 sequence holds 15 residues, the cysteine and phenylalanine included. The only DNA kept is the CDR3, 45 bases in frame from the first base. At the junction V is shortened by 4 bases and J by 3 bases; bases outside the gene matches: 8. The rearranged chain carries TRBV7-9 and TRBJ2-7; TRBD1 agrees with 8 junctional bases. Sequencing used CD4+ or CD8+ T cells sorted from blood, obtained in a trial of the OX40 agonist ivuxolimab. This clonotype originated in an adult with an advanced solid tumor such as melanoma, head and neck, liver or kidney cancer. The nucleotides read TGTGCCAGCAGCTCGGGGACAGGCGGCCTCTACGAGCAGTACTTC. The encoded protein is CASSSGTGGLYEQYF. Reference TRBV7-9 and TRBJ2-7 genes cover what lies past the CDR3, so the full variable domain is DTGVSQNPRHKITKRGQNVTFRCDPISEHNRLYWYRQTLGQGPEFLTYFQNEAQLEKSRLLSDRFSAERPKGSFSTLEIQRTEQGDSAMYLCASSSGTGGLYEQYFGPGTRLTVT.